This passage covers 12 T cell receptor beta chains from one sample sequenced in a study of shared clonotypes between healthy human individuals. Assay: immunoSEQ multiplex PCR; the TCRdb copy retains only in-frame clones and omits some. The sample lists 1.5 million to 2.5 million clones, approximately 94% occurring once. Naivety among CD8 cells was defined by CD45RO negativity and positive CCR7 selection, thereby excluding terminally differentiated effector memory CD45RA+ cells. The source material was naive CD8+ T cells sorted from blood. These receptors were obtained from a man in his late teens or twenties in good health.

With respect to this clone: Within the sample, other DNA sequences also encode this same CDR3. The chain is built from TRBV30 and TRBJ2-3; 7 nucleotides match TRBD1. V dropped 1 base and J dropped 1; count of bases not matched to a gene: 2. The CDR3 is 14 amino acids. Per germline, CDR1 GTSNPN and CDR2 SVGIG (reference sequence). The CDR3 DNA reads TGTGCCTGGAGTGGCGGACAGGGCACAGATACGCAGTATTTT. It codes for CAWSGGQGTDTQYF. Full variable domain (missing parts from reference TRBV30 and TRBJ2-3): SQTIHQWPATLVQPVGSPLSLECTVEGTSNPNLYWYRQAAGRGLQLLFYSVGIGQISSEVPQNLSASRPQDRQFILSSKKLLLSDSGFYLCAWSGGQGTDTQYFGPGTRLTVL.

This chain joins TRBV27 and TRBJ2-7; D may be TRBD2 (6 bases). There are 12 residues in the CDR3. In germline, CDR1 is MNHEY, CDR2 SMNVEV (reference sequence). V shed 5 bases and J shed 6 bases, with 11 bases lying between them. CDR3 region: CASSDRGAEQYF. CDR3 in DNA: TGTGCCAGCAGTGACCGCGGGGCCGAGCAGTACTTC.

The chain is built from TRBV10-2 and TRBJ2-6; D is perhaps TRBD1 (6 bases). The CDR3 runs 14 residues. Germline loops: CDR1 WSHSY, CDR2 SAAADI. V lost 10 bases and J 1 base, leaving 11 bases between the germline ends. CDR3 DNA sequence: TGCGCCATCTCGGACAGATCTGGGGCCAACGTCCTGACTTTC. Translation gives CAISDRSGANVLTF.

This chain links TRBV23-1 with TRBJ2-7; 7 nucleotides align to TRBD2. TRBV23-1 is an ORF, with its function uncertain. V gave up 10 bases and J gave up 4 bases; unmatched junction bases: 16. CDR3 length equals 15 residues. In DNA form, the CDR3 reads TGCGCCATTATCCTCGGGCTAGCGGAGGGGTACGAGCAGTACTTC. Protein sequence: CAIILGLAEGYEQYF.

In its sample, this clone was seen once. The V and J genes are TRBV4-1 and TRBJ2-3; 9 bases align to TRBD2. Germline V lookup: CDR1 MGHRA, CDR2 YSYEKL. The J segment lost 10 bases and the V segment lost 2 bases, leaving 22 bases of the junction unmatched. There are 19 residues in the CDR3. CDR3 amino acids: CASSQYPRTRLADRYAQYF. CDR3 coding DNA: TGCGCCAGCAGCCAATATCCGAGGACCAGACTAGCGGATAGATACGCGCAGTATTTT.

The V gene is TRBV6-6, the J gene TRBJ2-1; 7 positions match TRBD2. Germline CDR1 reads MNHNY; CDR2 reads SVGAGI (reference sequence). The CDR3 is 14 residues long. V shed 4 bases and J 4 bases; nucleotides not matched to a gene: 4. The CDR3 nucleotides are TGTGCCAGCAGTTCGCGGGGGAATTACAATGAGCAGTTCTTC. The encoded protein is CASSSRGNYNEQFF.

The chain employs TRBV4-1 and TRBJ2-1, with TRBD2 matching over 13 bases. V was clipped by 3 bases and J by 3 bases; unmatched bases: 5. Germline loops: CDR1 MGHRA, CDR2 YSYEKL. CDR3 size: 17 residues. This CDR3 is CASSQELAGGFYNEQFF. CDR3 coding DNA: TGCGCCAGCAGCCAGGAACTAGCGGGGGGGTTCTACAATGAGCAGTTCTTC.

The rearrangement joins TRBV7-9 to TRBJ2-1, with a tentative D call TRBD2 (5 bases). Germline CDR1 is SEHNR and CDR2 is FQNEAQ (reference sequence). This CDR3 has 13 amino acids. With 8 bases removed from V and 3 bases from J, the gap between germline ends came to 11 bases. The CDR3: CASVDEGYNEQFF. The CDR3 DNA reads TGTGCCAGCGTAGATGAGGGCTACAATGAGCAGTTCTTC.

The genes are TRBV5-5 and TRBJ1-3; D remains ambiguous. Trimming removed 4 bases at V and 2 bases at J, with 13 bases between. The CDR3 runs to 15 residues. Germline values: CDR1 SGHKS, CDR2 YYEKEE (reference sequence). The CDR3 DNA is TGTGCCAGCAGCATCAGGTACGGGACTGGAAACACCATATATTTT. Translated: CASSIRYGTGNTIYF.

Concerning this clone: In the same sample, other DNA sequences code for this CDR3. The chain uses TRBV13 and TRBJ2-7; 8 bases are a match to TRBD2. This CDR3 region has 15 residues. The ends lost 6 bases at V and 0 bases at J; junction bases unmatched: 7. Germline-derived CDR1 and CDR2 are PRHDT and FYEKMQ (reference sequence). Here the CDR3 reads CASSSTGTSSYEQYF. The CDR3 nucleotides read TGTGCCAGCAGTTCTACCGGGACTAGCTCCTACGAGCAGTACTTC.

This clone was seen a single time. V is TRBV4-1 and J is TRBJ2-3; TRBD2 agrees at 10 bases. The CDR3 is made up of 17 amino acids. Trimming cost V 0 bases and J 5 bases; bases outside gene matches: 8. Germline V gene data show CDR1 as MGHRA and CDR2 as YSYEKL. The DNA of the CDR3 is TGCGCCAGCAGCCAAGACCCTTCGGGACTAGCGAGAGATACGCAGTATTTT. It specifies CASSQDPSGLARDTQYF.

The chain uses TRBV11-2 and TRBJ1-1; TRBD1 might be the D (5 bases). This CDR3 spans 13 amino acids. V was trimmed by 4 bases and J by 9 bases, leaving 15 bases between them. CDR1 is SGHAT and CDR2 is FQNNGV in the germline V gene. This chain's CDR3 is CASSSPLWGKAFF. The CDR3 DNA sequence: TGTGCCAGCAGCTCTCCCCTTTGGGGGAAAGCTTTCTTT.